This record concerns one TCR beta chain sequence. This clone was seen a few times. Its antigen is unknown. The record has no base qualities; no much larger clone is one base away. Receptor amplification or capture employed PCR. Sequenced using an Illumina HiSeq 4000. The TCR beta-chain CDR3 region of each patient was profiled by high-throughput sequencing. The study's processing was this. A classifier to discriminate distant-metastatic papillary thyroid cancer patients was built from CDR3 differences across clinicopathological groups. The Shannon index was used to measure repertoire diversity, and the Morisita-Horn index was used to measure how similar tumor and blood repertoires were. TCRdb took the public reads, trimmed them with fastp at Q25, ran MiXCR for clone calling and kept in-frame beta chains. TCRdb, rather than the study authors, made the V and J calls. This sample holds 30,000 to 45,000 clones; under 30% were observed only once. In total, the top ten clones hold approximately 10% of the sample.

This sample is part of a study of metastatic and nonmetastatic thyroid tumors (TCRdb year 2020). Regarding the study in general: Repertoires were compared across peripheral blood and tumor or nodule tissue samples from malignant and benign thyroid patients. Findings and caveats that apply to the study as a whole: In both blood and tumor samples, TCR beta diversity was reported to be significantly higher in malignant tumors than in benign nodules.

Before undergoing thyroid surgery, none of the patients had been given any kind of treatment. Patient clinical samples collected from about 2012 to 2019 were retrospectively analysed using T-cell receptor beta sequencing. The trim is 5 bases for V and 1 base for J, with a gap of 17 bases between the germline ends. From the cysteine through the phenylalanine, the CDR3 covers 16 amino acids. The CDR3 DNA has 48 bases and is translated from base 1. In the germline V gene, CDR1 corresponds to SGHRS and CDR2 to YFSETQ. The sample taken for sequencing was blood. The TCR sequence derives from a male donor with papillary thyroid cancer or a benign thyroid nodule (not recorded which). Some clones in this sample may be carry-over from other donors' samples. The V gene is TRBV5-1 and the J gene is TRBJ2-3, and TRBD2 may be the D gene, going by 5 matching bases. Here the CDR3 is given as CASSRDFSEGTDTQYF. Here is the DNA: TGCGCCAGCAGTCGGGATTTCTCCGAGGGCACAGATACGCAGTATTTT.